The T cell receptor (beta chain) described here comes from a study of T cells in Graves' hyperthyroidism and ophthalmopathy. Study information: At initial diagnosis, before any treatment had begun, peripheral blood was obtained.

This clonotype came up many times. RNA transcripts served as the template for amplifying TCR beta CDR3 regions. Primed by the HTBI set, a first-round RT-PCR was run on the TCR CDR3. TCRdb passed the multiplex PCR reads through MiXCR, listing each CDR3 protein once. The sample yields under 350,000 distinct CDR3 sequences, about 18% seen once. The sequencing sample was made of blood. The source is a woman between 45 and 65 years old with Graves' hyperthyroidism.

The chain's CDR3 is CASSYLRDTDTQYF. DNA for the CDR3: TGTGCCAGCAGTTACTTGCGGGACACAGATACGCAGTATTTT. V is TRBV6-5 and J is TRBJ2-3; D might be TRBD2 (6 bases). CDR1 is MNHEY, CDR2 SVGAGI, per germline. This CDR3 contains 14 residues. Trimming removed 1 base at V and 2 bases at J, with 7 bases between.